This T cell receptor beta chain came from a study of blood T cell repertoires in COVID-19. On the study more broadly: Italy, Spain and the United States were the sources of the convalescent and acute COVID-19 samples. Sources were T cells, B-cell-depleted T cells, or PBMCs; the material itself was cDNA or gDNA.

Germline CDR1 is LNHNV and CDR2 is YYDKDF (reference sequence). Deletions cut 5 bases from V and 4 bases from J, with 15 bases between. CDR3 length: 15 residues. Per the study methods: The assay estimated nucleated cells by amplifying reference gene primers. The table came from immunoSEQ multiplex PCR; TCRdb's copy has only in-frame clones and leaves some out. Clone size and the V and J calls come from that table; the DNA yielded D and trimming. This table has under 150,000 clones, more than 70% appearing once. The sequence came from a man between 60 and 75 years old with active or convalescent COVID-19. The J gene is TRBJ2-1, the V gene TRBV15, with TRBD1 as a possible D gene (5 bases). The sample taken for sequencing was peripheral blood. The CDR3 is CATSSGGAQYNEQFF. The CDR3 coding sequence is TGTGCCACCAGCTCAGGTGGGGCGCAATACAATGAGCAGTTCTTC.